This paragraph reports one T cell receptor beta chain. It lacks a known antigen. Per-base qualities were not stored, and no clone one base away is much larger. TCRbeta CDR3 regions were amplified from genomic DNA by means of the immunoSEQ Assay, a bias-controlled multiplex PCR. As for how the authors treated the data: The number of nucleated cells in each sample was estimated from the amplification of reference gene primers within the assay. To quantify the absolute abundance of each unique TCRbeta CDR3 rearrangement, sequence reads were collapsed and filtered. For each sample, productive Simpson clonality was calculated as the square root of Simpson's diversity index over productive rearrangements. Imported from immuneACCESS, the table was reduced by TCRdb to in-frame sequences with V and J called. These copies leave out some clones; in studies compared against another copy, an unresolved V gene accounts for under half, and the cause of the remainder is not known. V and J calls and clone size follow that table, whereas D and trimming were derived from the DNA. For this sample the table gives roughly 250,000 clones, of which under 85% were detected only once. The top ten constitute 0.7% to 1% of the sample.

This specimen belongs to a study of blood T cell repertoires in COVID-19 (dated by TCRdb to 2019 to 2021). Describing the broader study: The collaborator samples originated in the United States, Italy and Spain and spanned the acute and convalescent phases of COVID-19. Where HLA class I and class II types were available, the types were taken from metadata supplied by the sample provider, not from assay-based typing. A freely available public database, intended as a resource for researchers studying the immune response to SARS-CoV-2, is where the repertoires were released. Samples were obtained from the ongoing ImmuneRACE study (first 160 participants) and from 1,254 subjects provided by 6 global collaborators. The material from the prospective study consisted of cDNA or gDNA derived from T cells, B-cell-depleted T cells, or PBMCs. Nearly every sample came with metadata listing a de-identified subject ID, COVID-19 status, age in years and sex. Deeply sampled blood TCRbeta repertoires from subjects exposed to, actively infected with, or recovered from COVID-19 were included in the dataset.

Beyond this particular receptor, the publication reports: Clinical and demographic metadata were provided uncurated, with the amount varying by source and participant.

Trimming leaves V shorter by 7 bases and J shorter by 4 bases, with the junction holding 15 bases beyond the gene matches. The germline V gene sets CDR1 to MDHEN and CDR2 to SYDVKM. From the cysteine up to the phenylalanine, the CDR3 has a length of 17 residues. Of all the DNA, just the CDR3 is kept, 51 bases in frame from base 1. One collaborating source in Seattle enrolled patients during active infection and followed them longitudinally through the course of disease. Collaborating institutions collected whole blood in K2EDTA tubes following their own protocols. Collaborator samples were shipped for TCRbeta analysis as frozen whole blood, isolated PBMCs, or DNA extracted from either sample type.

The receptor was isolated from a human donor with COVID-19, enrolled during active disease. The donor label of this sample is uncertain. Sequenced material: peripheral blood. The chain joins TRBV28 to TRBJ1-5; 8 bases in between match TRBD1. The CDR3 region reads CASNPGWGTGGNQPQHF. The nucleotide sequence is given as TGTGCCAGCAACCCGGGATGGGGGACAGGTGGTAATCAGCCCCAGCATTTT.